This TCR beta chain was obtained from a study of cytomegalovirus exposure and HLA in healthy donors. Study background: In terms of ancestry, the Caucasian-associated cluster contained 75% to 90% of the 398 genotyped donors.

Germline lookup yields CDR1 MDHEN and CDR2 SYDVKM. V was shortened by 3 bases and J by 6 bases, with 8 bases between the two germline ends. The CDR3 is 12 amino acids. The PCR was carried out with 60 Vbeta primers and 13 Jbeta primers. Profiled with immunoSEQ multiplex PCR; TCRdb holds only in-frame clones, not every one. The sample has under 120,000 clones, approximately 70% seen once. Study results and caveats: A later analysis found common viral pathogens apparently linked to several of the most significant clusters. The study flagged approximately 180 TCR beta chains as cytomegalovirus-associated.

In its sample, this clone was seen many times. Antigen unknown. This rearrangement joins TRBV28 to TRBJ1-1, with D perhaps matching TRBD1 (5 bases). The material sequenced was PBMCs. This clonotype was obtained from a man aged 35 to 55 in good health and CMV-seropositive. In nucleotides, the CDR3 is TGTGCCAGCAGTTTGGTACAGGCTGAAGCTTTCTTT. It encodes CASSLVQAEAFF.